Below are 10 T cell receptor beta chains sequenced from a single sample in a study of T cell responses to AZD1222 COVID-19 vaccine. Libraries were prepared by immunoSEQ multiplex PCR; TCRdb keeps only in-frame clonotypes and omits some of them. The profile covers about 190,000 clones, with about 90% appearing a single time and about 2.5% taken by the ten largest. The material was peripheral blood, obtained on day 0 of MenACWY control vaccination. The receptor set was obtained from an adult in good health.

The chain links TRBV28 to TRBJ2-4, with 7 bases aligning to TRBD1. The V segment lost 8 bases and the J segment 8 bases; nucleotides outside the gene matches: 6. Germline assignment: CDR1 MDHEN and CDR2 SYDVKM. This CDR3 contains 12 residues. CDR3: CASAGGLDIQYF. In DNA, the CDR3 is TGTGCCAGCGCAGGGGGTTTGGACATTCAGTACTTC. Together with reference TRBV28 and TRBJ2-4, the CDR3 gives the full variable domain: DVKVTQSSRYLVKRTGEKVFLECVQDMDHENMFWYRQDPGLGLRLIYFSYDVKMKEKGDIPEGYSVSREKKERFSLILESASTNQTSMYLCASAGGLDIQYFGAGTRLSVL.

V is TRBV7-3 and J is TRBJ2-1; D possibly corresponds to TRBD2 (6 bases). This CDR3 region has 15 residues. Between the trimmed V and J ends, which lost 5 bases and 4 bases, there was a span of 15 bases. Germline V gene lookup returns CDR1 SGHTA and CDR2 FQGTGA. The CDR3 sequence is CASSPGVAEYNEQFF. CDR3 sequence (DNA): TGTGCCAGCAGCCCCGGAGTAGCGGAATACAATGAGCAGTTCTTC.

The V and J genes are TRBV28 and TRBJ2-1, with no clear D. Germline V CDR1 and CDR2: MDHEN, SYDVKM. This CDR3 is built from 13 residues. The germline V and J ends were trimmed by 5 bases and 0 bases, with 5 bases remaining between them. Here the CDR3 DNA reads TGTGCCAGCAGTCCCCTCTCCTACAATGAGCAGTTCTTC. This encodes CASSPLSYNEQFF.

The DNA for the CDR3 is TGTGCCAGCAGCAACCCGGGACAGGGAACTGAAAAACTGTTTTTT. This translates into CASSNPGQGTEKLFF. The genes are TRBV7-8 and TRBJ1-4; 9 bases match TRBD1. CDR1 is SGHVS and CDR2 is FQNEAQ in the germline V gene. The CDR3 sequence is 15 residues long. J gave up 7 bases and V 5 bases, and 8 bases lay outside the gene matches.

J is TRBJ2-3 and V is TRBV19; D not resolved. V was cut by 5 bases and J by 2 bases, with 11 bases left in between. CDR1 is LNHDA and CDR2 is SQIVND in the germline V gene (reference sequence). The CDR3 covers 14 residues. The CDR3 sequence: CASSLRLFTDTQYF. Here the CDR3 DNA reads TGTGCCAGTAGTCTAAGGTTGTTCACAGATACGCAGTATTTT.

The gene calls are TRBV5-1 and TRBJ2-7; TRBD2 matches at 8 bases. The CDR3 spans 14 residues. The V gene's germline CDR1 is SGHRS and CDR2 YFSETQ. With 0 bases clipped from V and 2 bases from J, the junction kept 1 base outside the gene matches. The chain's CDR3 is CASSLAGGAYEQYF. The CDR3 nucleotides are TGCGCCAGCAGCTTGGCCGGGGGGGCCTACGAGCAGTACTTC.

The rearrangement links TRBV27 to TRBJ2-3; TRBD1 is a possible D gene (6 bases). Germline assignment: CDR1 MNHEY and CDR2 SMNVEV (reference sequence). This CDR3 comprises 14 residues. V lost 5 bases, J lost 2 bases, and 11 bases lay in between. CDR3 amino acids: CASSRQGITDTQYF. DNA of the CDR3: TGTGCCAGCAGTAGGCAGGGGATCACAGATACGCAGTATTTT.

The V gene is TRBV6-2 or TRBV6-3, the J gene TRBJ2-1, with D perhaps matching TRBD2 (6 bases). Germline V gene data show CDR1 as MNHEY and CDR2 as SVGEGT. The CDR3 runs to 15 residues. The V end was cut by 5 bases, the J end by 7 bases, with 18 bases between. The CDR3 DNA reads as TGTGCCAGCAGTCCCCAACCGGGAGTCGGTAATGAGCAGTTCTTC. This translates into CASSPQPGVGNEQFF.

The rearrangement joins TRBV18 to TRBJ1-5; tentatively, D is TRBD1 (5 bases). The CDR3 contains 13 residues. The V gene's germline CDR1 is KGHSH and CDR2 LQKENI. Trimming left V 5 bases short and J 4 bases short, with 9 bases between. For the CDR3, the DNA is TGTGCCAGCTCATCGGGACCTAATCAGCCCCAGCATTTT. The encoded protein is CASSSGPNQPQHF.

The chain employs TRBV15 and TRBJ2-7, with D unclear. Trimming stripped 4 bases from V and 2 bases from J, with 9 bases between. CDR1 and CDR2 from the germline V gene are LNHNV and YYDKDF (reference sequence). The CDR3 has 13 residues. The DNA of the CDR3 is TGTGCCACCAGCACCCGACGAACCTACGAGCAGTACTTC. It is translated as CATSTRRTYEQYF.